This TCR beta chain originates from a study of T cell repertoires in cytomegalovirus infection. Turning to the study itself: CMV epitopes that were recently identified and HLA-C-restricted were used alongside well-studied HLA-B-restricted ones. Indicated by public TCR beta signatures were CMV infection and matching HLA type. Study outcomes and limitations: HLA-C-restricted CMV-specific TCR beta clonotypes prevailed in the ex vivo response.

A single record per CDR3 protein comes from TCRdb applying MiXCR to the reads. This sample has approximately 89,000 distinct CDR3 sequences, with approximately 32% found just once. This clonotype has a count of ten or more. No antigen is known for it. This receptor was identified in a human donor in good health (CMV status not recorded). Some clones in this sample may be carry-over from other donors' samples. This specimen consisted of CD8+ T cells from cultured PBMCs, obtained from culture after CMV antigen stimulation.

Written as DNA, the CDR3 is TGTGCCAGCAGTCCTTTCCGGGACCCTGCCGTCCATGAGCAGTTCTTC. Amino acids: CASSPFRDPAVHEQFF. V is TRBV12-3 or TRBV12-4 and J is TRBJ2-1; D is tentatively TRBD1 or TRBD2 (5 bases each). CDR3 length: 16 amino acids. With 5 bases removed from V and 8 bases from J, the gap between germline ends came to 22 bases.